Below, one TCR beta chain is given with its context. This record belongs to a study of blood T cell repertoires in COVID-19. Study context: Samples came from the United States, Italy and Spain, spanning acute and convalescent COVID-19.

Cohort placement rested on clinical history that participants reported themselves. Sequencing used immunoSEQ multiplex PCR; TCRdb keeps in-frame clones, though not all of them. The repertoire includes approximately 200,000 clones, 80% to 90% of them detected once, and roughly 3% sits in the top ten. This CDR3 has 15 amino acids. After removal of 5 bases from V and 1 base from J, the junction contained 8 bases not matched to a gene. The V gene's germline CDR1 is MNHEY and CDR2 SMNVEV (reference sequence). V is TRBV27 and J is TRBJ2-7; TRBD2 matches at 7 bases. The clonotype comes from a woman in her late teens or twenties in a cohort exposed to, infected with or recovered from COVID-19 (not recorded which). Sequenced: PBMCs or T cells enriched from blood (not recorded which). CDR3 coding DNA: TGTGCCAGCAGTCCCCTGGCGGGAGATTCCTACGAGCAGTACTTC. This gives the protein CASSPLAGDSYEQYF.